What follows describes a single T cell receptor (beta chain). Its matching antigen is unknown. This entry is derived from a study of vaccination and CD4 T cells after COVID-19. Study information: Convalescent donors were composed of six males and four females, of whom two were Hispanic. Each individual in the study obtained two doses of BNT162b2 or mRNA-1273 vaccine.

Treatment defined: roughly nine-day PBMC culture with coronavirus spike peptide pools or control peptides (ViraFEST assay). There are 15 residues in the CDR3. The ends were cut back, 5 bases at V and 2 bases at J, with 15 bases in the middle. Study observations and caveats: Among convalescent patients, a median roughly 88% of reactive clones emerged only after vaccination.

Sequencing of cultured CD4+ T cell DNA used the Oncomine TCR Beta short-read assay. Cultures of CD4+ T cells served as the source for extracting genomic DNA. TCRdb used MiXCR to reprocess the PCR reads, holding one entry per CDR3 protein. The sample holds about 19,000 distinct CDR3 sequences, roughly 73% seen once. Specimen: CD4+ T cells from blood, cultured in vitro, collected after SARS-CoV-2 vaccination. The clonotype originates from a human donor who received a COVID-19 vaccine. This chain uses TRBV12-3 or TRBV12-4 with TRBJ1-2; D unresolved. In nucleotides, the CDR3 is TGTGCCAGCAGTCTAGGATCGGGCAGAAACTATGGCTACACCTTC. This translates into CASSLGSGRNYGYTF.